The TCR beta chain described here comes from a study of T cell repertoires in cytomegalovirus infection. In the study overall: Evidence of both CMV infection and a matching HLA type came from public TCR beta signatures.

The CDR3 extends over 15 amino acids. In germline, CDR1 is MNHEY, CDR2 SMNVEV (reference sequence). V lost 4 bases and J lost 1; bases outside the gene matches: 6. This clonotype was seen more than once but under ten times. What it binds is unknown. Overall study findings and caveats: Clonotypes of TCR beta that were HLA-C-restricted and CMV-specific dominated the ex vivo response.

TCRdb reprocessed the reads with MiXCR, giving one entry per CDR3 protein. The table records around 310,000 distinct CDR3 sequences, 17% of them present only once. The sequenced material came from PBMCs. The chain links TRBV27 to TRBJ1-1; 7 nucleotides align to TRBD1. This receptor was identified in a human donor in good health (CMV status not recorded). Some clones in this sample may be carry-over from other donors' samples. The CDR3 region is CASSSYRGGNTEAFF. The CDR3 nucleotides read TGTGCCAGCAGTTCATACAGGGGTGGGAACACTGAAGCTTTCTTT.